The 6 T cell receptor beta chains listed next were all sequenced from one sample in a study of OX40 agonist ivuxolimab in advanced cancers. The assay was immunoSEQ multiplex PCR, and TCRdb's table has in-frame clones only and misses some. The profile shows 35,000 to 55,000 clones, roughly 94% of them singletons. This material consisted of CD4+ or CD8+ T cells sorted from blood, taken in a trial of the OX40 agonist ivuxolimab. Receptor source: an adult with an advanced solid tumor such as melanoma, head and neck, liver or kidney cancer.

This chain links TRBV7-9 with TRBJ2-1, with a tentative D call TRBD2 (5 bases). V was shortened by 5 bases and J by 0 bases, with 14 bases between the two germline ends. In germline, CDR1 is SEHNR, CDR2 FQNEAQ (reference sequence). This CDR3 region has 16 residues. CDR3 sequence reads: CASSRAEASSYNEQFF. CDR3 DNA sequence: TGTGCCAGCAGCCGCGCGGAGGCGAGCTCCTACAATGAGCAGTTCTTC.

The J gene is TRBJ2-7, the V gene TRBV5-1; 13 bases agree with TRBD2. CDR3 length: 20 amino acids. V was pared by 3 bases and J by 6 bases, with 21 bases of the junction left unmatched. From germline, CDR1 is SGHRS and CDR2 YFSETQ. The CDR3 DNA reads TGCGCCAGCAGCTACGCTAGACAGGGGACCGGACTAGCGGGAGTCTCCGAGCAGTACTTC. Translating gives CASSYARQGTGLAGVSEQYF.

The rearrangement joins TRBV18 to TRBJ1-4, with a possible D match to TRBD1 (5 bases). This CDR3 has 20 amino acids. In germline, CDR1 is KGHSH, CDR2 LQKENI. V lost 3 bases and J lost 0, with 23 bases in between. CDR3 nucleotide sequence: TGTGCCAGCTCACCGGAGGGGAGTAATATTGAGCTGGCAACTAATGAAAAACTGTTTTTT. Translated: CASSPEGSNIELATNEKLFF.

This clone has just one count. An end of the junction differs from the germline gene, which may be a read error. The rearrangement joins TRBV7-7 to TRBJ2-1, with 12 bases identical to TRBD1. Germline V gene lookup returns CDR1 SSHAT and CDR2 FNYEAQ (reference sequence). The length of the CDR3 is 17 residues. This CDR3 is CASSLDGTGGMNNEQFF. As DNA, the CDR3 is TGTGCTAGCAGCTTAGACGGGACAGGGGGCATGAACAATGAGCAGTTCTTC.

J is TRBJ2-5 and V is TRBV7-9; 9 positions agree with TRBD1. The germline V gene has CDR1 SEHNR and CDR2 FQNEAQ (reference sequence). CDR3 size: 14 residues. With V trimmed by 7 bases and J by 4 bases, 7 bases remained unmatched. The CDR3 coding sequence is TGTGCCAGCAACACAGGGGGCTTCGGAGAGACCCAGTACTTC. Translating gives CASNTGGFGETQYF.

The rearrangement links TRBV7-8 to TRBJ1-5; no clear D gene. The CDR3 contains 15 residues. Trimming pared 5 bases from V and 0 bases from J, leaving 11 bases between. Per the germline V gene, CDR1 is SGHVS and CDR2 is FQNEAQ. The CDR3 bases are TGTGCCAGCAGCCGCGGCCCTGATAGCAATCAGCCCCAGCATTTT. It encodes CASSRGPDSNQPQHF.